The clone carrying this T cell receptor beta chain was found many times. No antigen is known for it. This record belongs to a study of read filtering for tumor transcriptome and immune sequencing. As for the study in general: IR-seq gave about 4 to 10.27 million TCR reads per sample; RNA-seq gave roughly 80 to 1,300.

Study-wide points: IR-seq captured clonotypes deeper and more reliably than RNA-seq. Correlation between methods rose after single-read clonotypes were removed.

This CDR3 is built from 16 residues. V dropped 1 base and J dropped 3 bases, with 14 bases sitting between them. Per the germline V gene, CDR1 is SGHDT and CDR2 is YYEEEE. The library was built from about 0.4 ug RNA with molecular barcoded adaptors for alpha/delta and beta/gamma chains. A single record per CDR3 protein comes from TCRdb applying MiXCR to the reads. Of approximately 38,000 distinct CDR3 sequences in the sample, roughly 15% were seen once. The TCR was taken from a donor at least 40 years old with multiple myeloma. The genes are TRBV5-6 and TRBJ1-5; D ambiguous. The sample consisted of a population of CD138-negative cells sorted from bone marrow. The CDR3 DNA sequence: TGTGCCAGCAGCTTGAGGTCGACGGCCCCCAATCAGCCCCAGCATTTT. This encodes CASSLRSTAPNQPQHF. Supplemented by reference TRBV5-6 and TRBJ1-5, the full variable domain reads DAGVTQSPTHLIKTRGQQVTLRCSPKSGHDTVSWYQQALGQGPQFIFQYYEEEERQRGNFPDRFSGHQFPNYSSELNVNALLLGDSALYLCASSLRSTAPNQPQHFGDGTRLSIL.